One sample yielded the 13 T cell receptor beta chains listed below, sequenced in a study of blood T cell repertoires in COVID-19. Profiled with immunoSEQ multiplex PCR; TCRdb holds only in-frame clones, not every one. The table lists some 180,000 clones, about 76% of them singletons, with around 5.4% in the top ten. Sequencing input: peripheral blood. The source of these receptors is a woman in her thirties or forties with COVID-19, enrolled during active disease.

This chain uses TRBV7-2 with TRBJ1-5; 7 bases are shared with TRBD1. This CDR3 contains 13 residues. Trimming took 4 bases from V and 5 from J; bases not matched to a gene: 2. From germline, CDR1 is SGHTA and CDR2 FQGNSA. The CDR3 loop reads CASSSQGDQPQHF. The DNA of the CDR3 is TGTGCCAGCAGCTCCCAGGGGGATCAGCCCCAGCATTTT.

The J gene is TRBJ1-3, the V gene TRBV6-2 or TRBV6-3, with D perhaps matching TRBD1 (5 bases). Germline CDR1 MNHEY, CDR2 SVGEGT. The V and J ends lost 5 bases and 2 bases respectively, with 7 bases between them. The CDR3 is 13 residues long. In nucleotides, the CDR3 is TGTGCCAGCAGTGCGACAGCTGGAAACACCATATATTTT. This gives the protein CASSATAGNTIYF.

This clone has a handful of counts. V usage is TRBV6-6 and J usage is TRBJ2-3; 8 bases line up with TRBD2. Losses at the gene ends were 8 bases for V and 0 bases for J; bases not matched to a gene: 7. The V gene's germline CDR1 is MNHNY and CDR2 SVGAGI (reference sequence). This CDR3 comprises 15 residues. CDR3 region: CASLTAGASTDTQYF. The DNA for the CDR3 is TGTGCCAGCCTGACAGCGGGGGCTAGCACAGATACGCAGTATTTT.

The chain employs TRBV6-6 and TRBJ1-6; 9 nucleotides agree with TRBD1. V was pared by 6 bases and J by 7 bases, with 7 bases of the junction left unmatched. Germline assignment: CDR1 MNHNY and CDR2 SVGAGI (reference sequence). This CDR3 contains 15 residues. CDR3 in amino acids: CASRPGTGHNSPLHF. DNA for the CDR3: TGTGCCAGCAGGCCCGGGACAGGGCACAATTCACCCCTCCACTTT.

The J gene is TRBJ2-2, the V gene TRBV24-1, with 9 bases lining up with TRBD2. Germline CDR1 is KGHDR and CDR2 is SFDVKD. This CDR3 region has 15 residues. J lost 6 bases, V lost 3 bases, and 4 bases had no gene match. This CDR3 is CATSDPQREAGELFF. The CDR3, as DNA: TGTGCCACCAGTGATCCCCAGCGGGAGGCCGGGGAGCTGTTTTTT.

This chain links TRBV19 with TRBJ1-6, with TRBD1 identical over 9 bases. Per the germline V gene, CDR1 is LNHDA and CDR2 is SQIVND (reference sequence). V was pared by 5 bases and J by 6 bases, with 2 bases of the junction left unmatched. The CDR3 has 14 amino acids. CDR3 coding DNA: TGTGCCAGTAGTTCGACAGGGGGTAATTCACCCCTCCACTTT. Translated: CASSSTGGNSPLHF.

Here the CDR3 DNA reads TGTGCCAGCGCTCCCGGGGGGGACTATGGCTACACCTTC. Its translation: CASAPGGDYGYTF. The gene calls are TRBV6-5 and TRBJ1-2, with D maybe TRBD1 (5 bases). The CDR3 totals 13 residues. Trimming removed 8 bases from V and 3 bases from J, with 13 bases in between. Per the germline V gene, CDR1 is MNHEY and CDR2 is SVGAGI.

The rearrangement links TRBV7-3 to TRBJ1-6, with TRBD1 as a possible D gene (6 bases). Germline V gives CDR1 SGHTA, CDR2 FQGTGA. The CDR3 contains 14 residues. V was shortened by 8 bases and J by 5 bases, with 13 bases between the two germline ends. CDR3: CASGPGHNNSPLHF. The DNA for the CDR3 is TGTGCCAGCGGACCGGGACATAATAATTCACCCCTCCACTTT.

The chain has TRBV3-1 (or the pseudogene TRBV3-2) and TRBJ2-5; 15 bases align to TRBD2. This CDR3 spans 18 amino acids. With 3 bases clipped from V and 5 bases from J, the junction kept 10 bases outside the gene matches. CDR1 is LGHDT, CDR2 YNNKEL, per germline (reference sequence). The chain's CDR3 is CASSHPPGLAGGRETQYF. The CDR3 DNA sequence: TGTGCCAGCAGCCACCCTCCGGGACTAGCGGGGGGCCGGGAGACCCAGTACTTC.

The CDR3 loop reads CASSLFPGSNQPQHF. The CDR3 DNA follows: TGCGCCAGCAGCTTATTCCCAGGATCCAATCAGCCCCAGCATTTT. This chain joins TRBV5-1 and TRBJ1-5; D is unclear. CDR3 size: 15 residues. The germline gives CDR1 SGHRS, CDR2 YFSETQ. Trimming took 2 bases from V and 3 from J, leaving 12 bases between them.

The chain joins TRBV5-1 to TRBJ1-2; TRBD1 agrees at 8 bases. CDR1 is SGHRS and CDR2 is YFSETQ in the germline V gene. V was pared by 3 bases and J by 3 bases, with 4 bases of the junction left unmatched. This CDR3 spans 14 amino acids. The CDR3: CASSSPGQDYGYTF. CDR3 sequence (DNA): TGCGCCAGCAGCTCCCCGGGACAGGACTATGGCTACACCTTC.

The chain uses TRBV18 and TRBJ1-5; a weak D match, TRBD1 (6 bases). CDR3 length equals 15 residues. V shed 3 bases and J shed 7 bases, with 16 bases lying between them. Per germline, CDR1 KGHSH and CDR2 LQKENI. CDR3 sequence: CASSPPGGGGQPQHF. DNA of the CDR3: TGTGCCAGCTCACCCCCGGGGGGGGGCGGGCAGCCCCAGCATTTT.

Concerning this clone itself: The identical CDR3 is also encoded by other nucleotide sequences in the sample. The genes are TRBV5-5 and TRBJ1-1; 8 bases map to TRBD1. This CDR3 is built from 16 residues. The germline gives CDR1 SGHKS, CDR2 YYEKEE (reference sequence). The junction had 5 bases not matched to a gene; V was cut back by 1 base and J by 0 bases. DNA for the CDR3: TGTGCCAGCAGCTTGTTGGGGACAGGTATGAACACTGAAGCTTTCTTT. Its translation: CASSLLGTGMNTEAFF. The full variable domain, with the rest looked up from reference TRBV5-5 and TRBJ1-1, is DAGVTQSPTHLIKTRGQQVTLRCSPISGHKSVSWYQQVLGQGPQFIFQYYEKEERGRGNFPDRFSARQFPNYSSELNVNALLLGDSALYLCASSLLGTGMNTEAFFGQGTRLTVV.